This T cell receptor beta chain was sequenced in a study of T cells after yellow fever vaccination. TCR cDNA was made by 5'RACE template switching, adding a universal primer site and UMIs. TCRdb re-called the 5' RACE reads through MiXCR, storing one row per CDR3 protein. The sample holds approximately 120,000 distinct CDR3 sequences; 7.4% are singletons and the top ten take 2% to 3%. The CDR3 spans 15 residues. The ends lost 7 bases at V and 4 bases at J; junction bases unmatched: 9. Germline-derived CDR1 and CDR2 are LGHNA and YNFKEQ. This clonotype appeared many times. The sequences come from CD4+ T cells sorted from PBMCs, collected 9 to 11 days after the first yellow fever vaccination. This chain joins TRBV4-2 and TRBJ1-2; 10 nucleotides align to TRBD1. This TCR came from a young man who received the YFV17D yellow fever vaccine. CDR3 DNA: TGTGCCAGCACCCAGACAGGGGGCGCTCTCTATGGCTACACCTTC. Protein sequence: CASTQTGGALYGYTF.